This entry describes one T cell receptor (beta chain). Its antigen is not known. V lost 4 bases to trimming and J lost 3 bases; unmatched junction nucleotides: 9. The CDR3 is 17 residues long. Clones were read by immunoSEQ multiplex PCR, and TCRdb kept only the in-frame ones, dropping some. In the table there are some 130,000 clones, 70% to 90% of which are singletons. These data are taken from a study of T cell responses to AZD1222 COVID-19 vaccine. Looking at the study overall: Both about-4-week and about-12-week second-dose recipients were combined. Findings and limits, study-wide: As reported, nearly half of all spike-specific TCRs target variant regions that are unmutated. Following two doses of AZD1222, Spike-specific TCR breadth and depth rose.

The chain combines TRBV23-1 with TRBJ1-5, with TRBD1 matching 10 bases. TRBV23-1 is an ORF for which the function is uncertain. Sequencing was performed on peripheral blood, taken on day 0 of AZD1222 vaccination. This clonotype was obtained from an adult in good health. CDR3 in DNA: TGCGCCAGCAGTCCCCCCCGACAGGGGGCAAACAATCAGCCCCAGCATTTT. Amino acid sequence: CASSPPRQGANNQPQHF.